Listed below are T cell receptor beta chains from one sample, sequenced in a study of neurological immune-mediated disorders. MiXCR, applied by TCRdb to the 5' RACE reads, yields one record per CDR3 protein. The table lists tens of thousands of distinct CDR3 sequences, 3% to 4% of them singletons, with around 2% in the top ten. The sequenced sample was CD4+ T cells from blood. These receptors came from a woman aged 40-49 years with multiple sclerosis. Each CDR3 is given with its conserved first and last residue. The order of the fields is V gene, D gene, J gene, CDR3 protein. A D gene is named only where the DNA matches it firmly.

>TRBV5-1|-|TRBJ1-2
CASSLEGNWAHGYTF
>TRBV5-1|-|TRBJ2-5
CASSLDGRGQGETQYF
>TRBV4-1|-|TRBJ1-1
CASSQDRGEEAFF
>TRBV5-1|-|TRBJ2-7
CASSLEVEQYF
>TRBV5-1|-|TRBJ1-5
CASSLEGRGEPQHF
>TRBV20-1|-|TRBJ1-5
CSARGRAVYRDSNQPQHF
>TRBV10-1|-|TRBJ2-5
CASSDSDRATQYF
>TRBV7-2|-|TRBJ1-3
CASSFGQGLGNTIYF
>TRBV20-1|-|TRBJ1-1
CSASVWVNTEAFF
>TRBV14|-|TRBJ2-3
CASSLPGDDTQYF
>TRBV9|-|TRBJ2-5
CASSGGSQETQYF
>TRBV12-3/TRBV12-4|TRBD2|TRBJ2-1
CASSGLAVLAFSSYNEQFF
>TRBV29-1|-|TRBJ2-1
CSVEDPEKYNEQFF
>TRBV12-3/TRBV12-4|-|TRBJ2-3
CASSPGRDTQYF
>TRBV5-1|-|TRBJ1-1
CASSSQGGLTEAFF
>TRBV9|-|TRBJ1-5
CASSVGPYSNQPQHF
>TRBV7-8|TRBD1|TRBJ2-7
CASSSRRDRSSYEQYF
>TRBV29-1|-|TRBJ2-5
CSVVRGGPWTETQYF
>TRBV18|-|TRBJ1-6
CASSPRLTDNSPLHF
>TRBV6-6|-|TRBJ2-6
CASNTGANVLTF
>TRBV6-5|TRBD1|TRBJ1-6
CASTQGVYNSPLHF
>TRBV10-3|-|TRBJ1-1
CAIKVQLNTEAFF
>TRBV20-1|TRBD1|TRBJ1-4
CSGTGVDEKLFF
>TRBV6-2/TRBV6-3|TRBD2|TRBJ2-3
CASSYERGGPDTQYF
>TRBV6-5|-|TRBJ1-4
CASSYSFRRAANEKLFF
>TRBV5-1|-|TRBJ2-7
CASSLEKGLQYF
>TRBV20-1|TRBD1|TRBJ2-7
CSTPGDSRSEQYF
>TRBV5-1|TRBD2|TRBJ2-7
CASSLGASGNYEQYF
>TRBV7-3|TRBD2|TRBJ2-1
CASSQFGGAYNEQFF
>TRBV7-2|-|TRBJ2-3
CASSFGGPITDTQYF
>TRBV7-9|-|TRBJ2-6
CASSLLSGRSGANVLTF
>TRBV2|-|TRBJ1-4
CASSRREEKLFF
>TRBV30|TRBD1|TRBJ2-7
CAWSVAGGYEQYF
>TRBV6-5|TRBD1|TRBJ2-7
CASSYSPTGGSEQYF
>TRBV29-1|-|TRBJ2-6
CSVSPSGANVLTF